The 21 T cell receptor beta chains in this list originate from one sample, sequenced in a study of shared clonotypes between healthy human individuals. The assay was immunoSEQ multiplex PCR, and TCRdb's table has in-frame clones only and misses some. The sample yields 600,000 to 800,000 clones, approximately 77% seen once. The source material was memory CD4+ T cells sorted from blood. Indicated subset: CD45RA-negative fraction. Receptors originate from a woman in her twenties or thirties in good health.

A note on this clone: With a much larger clone just one base away, this may be a read error. The chain uses TRBV7-9 and TRBJ1-1, with TRBD1 as a possible D gene (6 bases). V lost 3 bases and J lost 5, with 10 bases in between. Germline values: CDR1 SEHNR, CDR2 FQNEAQ (reference sequence). This CDR3 contains 13 residues. The CDR3: CASSFTGQTEAFF. As DNA, the CDR3 is TGTGCCAGCAGCTTTACAGGGCAAACTGAAGCTTTCTTT.

The rearrangement links TRBV28 to TRBJ1-3; D uncertain. This CDR3 has 14 residues. Germline V gives CDR1 MDHEN, CDR2 SYDVKM. Trimming took off 8 bases at V and 0 bases at J, with 11 bases between the two ends. CDR3 residues: CASRPGNSGNTIYF. CDR3 DNA: TGTGCCAGCCGTCCGGGCAACTCTGGAAACACCATATATTTT.

Points on this clone: This sample also contains other DNA sequences that code for the same CDR3. V gene TRBV5-1 combines with J gene TRBJ2-2; D could derive from TRBD1 or TRBD2 (6 bases each). The CDR3 contains 14 residues. V lost 2 bases and J 4 bases, leaving 9 bases between the germline ends. The V gene's germline CDR1 is SGHRS and CDR2 YFSETQ. The CDR3 is CASSFKGGTGELFF. CDR3 nucleotides: TGCGCCAGCAGCTTCAAGGGGGGCACCGGGGAGCTGTTTTTT.

This chain links TRBV2 with TRBJ2-3; D is ambiguous. Germline values: CDR1 SNHLY, CDR2 FYNNEI. V was pared by 6 bases and J by 3 bases, with 7 bases between. The CDR3 spans 12 residues. DNA for the CDR3: TGTGCCAGCAGGTTTTGGACAGATACGCAGTATTTT. Its translation is CASRFWTDTQYF.

Note on this clone: The sample contains more than one DNA sequence encoding this CDR3. The V gene is TRBV7-9, the J gene TRBJ2-2, with 10 bases matching TRBD1. Germline loops: CDR1 SEHNR, CDR2 FQNEAQ (reference sequence). CDR3 size: 15 residues. The ends lost 4 bases at V and 4 bases at J; junction bases unmatched: 3. DNA for the CDR3: TGTGCCAGCAGCTCCCGGGACAGGGGCACCGGGGAGCTGTTTTTT. Its translation is CASSSRDRGTGELFF.

The chain uses TRBV1 and TRBJ2-7; the table gives TRBD2 as D, unverified against the DNA. TRBV1 is tagged as a pseudogene. The CDR3 is 17 amino acids. CDR3 nucleotides: TGCACCAGCAGCCAATCTTCCGGAATTGGACTAGCATACGAGCAGTACTTC. Translated, it gives CTSSQSSGIGLAYEQYF.

This sequence joins TRBV18 and TRBJ2-7, with TRBD1 matching over 8 bases. The V gene end was trimmed by 3 bases and the J gene end by 5 bases; junction bases not matched to a gene: 12. Looked up from germline, CDR1 is KGHSH and CDR2 is LQKENI. The CDR3 has 16 amino acids. The CDR3 sequence is CASSPIGQGLSNEQYF. DNA of the CDR3: TGTGCCAGCTCACCGATAGGACAGGGTTTGTCGAACGAGCAGTACTTC.

The CDR3 DNA is TGCGCCAGCAGCCAAGGACTAGCGAGGAACACCGGGGAGCTGTTTTTT. Its protein product is CASSQGLARNTGELFF. The chain has TRBV5-1 and TRBJ2-2, with 9 positions matching TRBD2. There are 16 residues in the CDR3. Per the germline V gene, CDR1 is SGHRS and CDR2 is YFSETQ. The ends lost 4 bases at V and 1 base at J; junction bases unmatched: 5. The complete variable domain, with remaining parts taken from reference TRBV5-1 and TRBJ2-2, reads KAGVTQTPRYLIKTRGQQVTLSCSPISGHRSVSWYQQTPGQGLQFLFEYFSETQRNKGNFPGRFSGRQFSNSRSEMNVSTLELGDSALYLCASSQGLARNTGELFFGEGSRLTVL.

This sequence joins TRBV15 and TRBJ1-5; D call uncertain. Germline V lookup: CDR1 LNHNV, CDR2 YYDKDF (reference sequence). Trimming took 0 bases from V and 2 from J, leaving 8 bases between them. The length of the CDR3 is 15 residues. The CDR3 protein is CATSREPWGNQPQHF. CDR3 DNA: TGTGCCACCAGCAGAGAGCCCTGGGGCAATCAGCCCCAGCATTTT.

Only a few counts were recorded for this clone. The CDR3 DNA is TGCGCCAGCAGGGTTTGCTACACCTTC. It yields the protein CASRVCYTF. V usage is TRBV10-1 and J usage is TRBJ1-2; D unresolved. CDR3 length: 9 amino acids. V was clipped by 6 bases and J by 9 bases, with 5 bases between them. The germline V gene encodes CDR1 WNHNN and CDR2 SYGVQD (reference sequence).

The rearrangement uses TRBV6-1 and TRBJ1-3, with D possibly matching TRBD1 (5 bases). CDR1 is MNHNS and CDR2 is SASEGT in the germline V gene. The CDR3 contains 15 residues. Deletions cut 6 bases from V and 0 bases from J, with 12 bases between. CDR3 DNA sequence: TGTGCCAGCAGCGGGACCTCTCTCTCTGGAAACACCATATATTTT. Encoded protein: CASSGTSLSGNTIYF.

Remarks on this clone: This specimen includes other DNA sequences encoding the same CDR3. This rearrangement joins TRBV19 to TRBJ2-2; 7 bases align to TRBD1. V was clipped by 5 bases and J by 11 bases; unmatched bases: 5. This CDR3 comprises 12 residues. The germline V gene has CDR1 LNHDA and CDR2 SQIVND (reference sequence). This CDR3 is CASSGAGGELFF. CDR3 DNA sequence: TGTGCCAGTAGTGGGGCAGGGGGAGAGCTGTTTTTT.

The genes are TRBV25-1 and TRBJ1-1; TRBD1 agrees at 8 bases. This CDR3 is 12 amino acids long. The V gene end was trimmed by 8 bases and the J gene end by 12 bases; junction bases not matched to a gene: 11. Germline V CDR1 and CDR2: MGHDK, SYGVNS. In nucleotides, the CDR3 is TGTGCCAGCTCCACTGGGACAGGTGGAACTTTCTTT. The encoded protein is CASSTGTGGTFF.

V usage is TRBV18 and J usage is TRBJ2-7, with D perhaps matching TRBD2 (6 bases). Germline V gives CDR1 KGHSH, CDR2 LQKENI. The CDR3 runs 14 residues. Trimming pared 2 bases from V and 0 bases from J, leaving 8 bases between. CDR3 sequence reads: CASSPSSDSYEQYF. The CDR3, as DNA: TGTGCCAGCTCACCATCTAGCGACTCCTACGAGCAGTACTTC.

The rearrangement uses TRBV19 and TRBJ2-5; the match to TRBD2 covers 11 bases. In germline, CDR1 is LNHDA, CDR2 SQIVND (reference sequence). This CDR3 comprises 15 residues. The V segment lost 6 bases and the J segment 3 bases; nucleotides outside the gene matches: 6. The chain's CDR3 is CASSTELAGEETQYF. CDR3 bases: TGTGCCAGTAGCACCGAACTAGCGGGAGAAGAGACCCAGTACTTC.

This clone was found a few times. The chain joins TRBV19 to TRBJ1-1, with D unclear. Trimming shortened V by 6 bases and J by 5 bases, and 13 bases separated the two germline ends. CDR1 is LNHDA, CDR2 SQIVND, per germline (reference sequence). The CDR3 spans 13 residues. The CDR3 bases are TGTGCCAGTAGCGGACCTTTCGGGACTGAAGCTTTCTTT. Amino acids: CASSGPFGTEAFF. The whole variable domain, remainder taken from reference TRBV19 and TRBJ1-1, is DGGITQSPKYLFRKEGQNVTLSCEQNLNHDAMYWYRQDPGQGLRLIYYSQIVNDFQKGDIAEGYSVSREKKESFPLTVTSAQKNPTAFYLCASSGPFGTEAFFGQGTRLTVV.

The CDR3 nucleotides are TGTGCCAGCAGGACAGGGGTGGGGTACAATGAGCAGTTCTTC. It is translated as CASRTGVGYNEQFF. This chain connects TRBV28 to TRBJ2-1, with 8 bases lining up with TRBD1. The length of the CDR3 is 14 residues. The ends lost 6 bases at V and 4 bases at J; junction bases unmatched: 5. From germline, CDR1 is MDHEN and CDR2 SYDVKM.

The chain recombines TRBV15 with TRBJ2-7; TRBD2 matches 16 bases. This CDR3 is built from 17 residues. The ends lost 0 bases at V and 4 bases at J; junction bases unmatched: 3. Germline loops: CDR1 LNHNV, CDR2 YYDKDF (reference sequence). The CDR3 sequence is CATSREGTSGRGYEQYF. The CDR3 DNA reads as TGTGCCACCAGCAGAGAAGGGACTAGCGGGAGGGGATACGAGCAGTACTTC.

This chain joins TRBV5-1 and TRBJ2-7, with D unclear. The germline V gene has CDR1 SGHRS and CDR2 YFSETQ. The CDR3 spans 13 residues. The germline V and J ends were trimmed by 1 base and 6 bases, with 11 bases remaining between them. The CDR3 DNA follows: TGCGCCAGCAGCTTGAGTGTAATAGCCGAGCAGTACTTC. This translates into CASSLSVIAEQYF.

On this clone itself: Other DNA sequences within the sample encode an identical CDR3. The chain couples TRBV5-1 to TRBJ2-5; 7 bases are a match to TRBD2. CDR3 length: 14 residues. The germline CDR1 and CDR2 sequences are SGHRS and YFSETQ. V lost 0 bases and J lost 4; bases outside the gene matches: 3. The CDR3 DNA reads TGCGCCAGCAGCTTGGCGGGCGGGGGAGAGACCCAGTACTTC. Protein product: CASSLAGGGETQYF.

This sequence joins TRBV15 and TRBJ2-5, with 7 bases aligning to TRBD2. With V trimmed by 1 base and J by 3 bases, 5 bases remained unmatched. The CDR3 length is 15 residues. CDR1 and CDR2 (germline): LNHNV, YYDKDF (reference sequence). DNA for the CDR3: TGTGCCACCAGCAGAGGGGGGGGGACCGAAGAGACCCAGTACTTC. Translating it yields CATSRGGGTEETQYF.